The sequence of this T cell receptor beta chain was determined in a study of cytomegalovirus exposure and HLA in healthy donors. Study-level results: Cytomegalovirus-associated status was assigned to some 160 TCR beta chains. A missense DCLRE1C variant was associated with V- and J-gene trimming of TCR beta chains in a later analysis, and an independent cohort replicated the association. Using the classifier, cytomegalovirus status was reportedly diagnosed with high specificity and sensitivity.

Trimming cost V 3 bases and J 0 bases, with 14 bases left between them. The CDR3 has 16 amino acids. In germline, CDR1 is LNHDA, CDR2 SQIVND (reference sequence). Note on this clone: The antigen remains undetermined.

13 Jbeta primers and 60 Vbeta primers were used for the PCR. The method was immunoSEQ multiplex PCR; TCRdb's version includes in-frame clones alone and lacks a portion of them. Of some 130,000 clones in the sample, roughly 82% were seen once. Sequencing was carried out using PBMCs. The receptor comes from a man aged 30 to 39 in good health and CMV-seronegative. This rearrangement joins TRBV19 to TRBJ2-5, with TRBD1 as a possible D gene (7 bases). CDR3 DNA sequence: TGTGCCAGTAGTATTGAAGGAGGGACAGACCAAGAGACCCAGTACTTC. Its protein is CASSIEGGTDQETQYF.